The sequence of this TCR beta chain was determined in a study of T cell responses to AZD1222 COVID-19 vaccine. Repertoires were generated with immunoSEQ multiplex PCR, while TCRdb's copy carries only in-frame clones and drops some. The sample gives around 150,000 clones, about 89% of which show up once; roughly 7.6% is in the top ten. This CDR3 is 16 amino acids long. V was clipped by 3 bases and J by 1 base; unmatched bases: 9. CDR1 is MNHEY, CDR2 SMNVEV, per germline (reference sequence). This sequence was found in an adult who received the MenACWY meningococcal vaccine as a control. The chain employs TRBV27 and TRBJ2-7, with 7 bases lining up with TRBD2. The source was peripheral blood, collected 28 days after the second dose of the MenACWY control vaccine. In DNA, the CDR3 is TGTGCCAGCAGTTTTCGCGGGAGTCTGAAATCCTACGAGCAGTACTTC. Translating it yields CASSFRGSLKSYEQYF.